This note documents a single T cell receptor (beta chain) sequence. With 60 Vbeta and 13 Jbeta primers, the PCR was carried out. Here immunoSEQ multiplex PCR was the method, and the copy in TCRdb shows in-frame clones only, minus some. The profile shows 150,000 to 250,000 clones, 70% to 80% of them singletons. The sample is drawn from a study of cytomegalovirus exposure and HLA in healthy donors. This sequence originates from a man aged 30 to 39 in good health and CMV-seronegative. The specimen was PBMCs.

This chain's CDR3 is CASSLHAGAGNQPQHF. DNA of the CDR3: TGTGCCAGCAGTTTGCACGCGGGGGCGGGCAATCAGCCCCAGCATTTT. V and J are TRBV28 and TRBJ1-5; tentatively, D is TRBD1 (6 bases). In germline, CDR1 is MDHEN, CDR2 SYDVKM. There are 16 residues in the CDR3. Trimming stripped 3 bases from V and 2 bases from J, with 14 bases between.